This T cell receptor beta chain was captured in a study of blood T cell repertoires in COVID-19. As for the study in general: Samples came from the United States, Italy and Spain, spanning acute and convalescent COVID-19. From T cells, B-cell-depleted T cells, or PBMCs came the material, which was cDNA or gDNA.

This clone was seen a handful of times. This CDR3 region has 13 residues. Germline V gives CDR1 MDHEN, CDR2 SYDVKM. The junction had 5 bases not matched to a gene; V was cut back by 4 bases and J by 8 bases. As originally analysed: Amplification with reference gene primers provided the estimates of nucleated cell counts. The data were produced by immunoSEQ multiplex PCR, yet TCRdb's version contains in-frame clones alone and is incomplete. Clonal size and the V and J genes are those of that table, whereas D and trimming came from the DNA. The profile shows approximately 260,000 clones, approximately 79% of them singletons.

V and J are TRBV28 and TRBJ1-2, with 9 bases matching TRBD1. The specimen was peripheral blood. The TCR was taken from a woman between 40 and 55 years old with active or convalescent COVID-19. CDR3 in DNA: TGTGCCAGCAGTTGGGGACAGGGAGGCGGCTACACCTTC. It codes for CASSWGQGGGYTF.